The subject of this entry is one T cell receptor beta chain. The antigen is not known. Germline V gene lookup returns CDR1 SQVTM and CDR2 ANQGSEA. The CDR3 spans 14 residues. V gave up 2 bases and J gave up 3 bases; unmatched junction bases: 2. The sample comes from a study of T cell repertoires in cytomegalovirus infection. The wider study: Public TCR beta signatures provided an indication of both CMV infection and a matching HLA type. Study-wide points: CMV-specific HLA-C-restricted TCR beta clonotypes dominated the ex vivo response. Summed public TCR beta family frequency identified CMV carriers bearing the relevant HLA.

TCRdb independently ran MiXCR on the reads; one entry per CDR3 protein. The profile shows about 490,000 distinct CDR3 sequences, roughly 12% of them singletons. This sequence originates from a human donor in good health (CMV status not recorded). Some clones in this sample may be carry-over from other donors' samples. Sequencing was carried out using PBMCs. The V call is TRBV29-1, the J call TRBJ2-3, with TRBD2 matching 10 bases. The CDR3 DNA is TGCAGCGTTGAAACTAGCGGGAAAACAGATACGCAGTATTTT. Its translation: CSVETSGKTDTQYF.